These 26 T cell receptor beta chains share one sample of origin, sequenced in a study of immune evolution from preneoplasia to lung adenocarcinoma. The method was immunoSEQ multiplex PCR; TCRdb's version includes in-frame clones alone and lacks a portion of them. Of thousands of clones detected, more than 70% appear once; the ten largest clones hold 3.2%. Sequenced: FFPE minimally invasive lung adenocarcinoma tissue. The receptor source for this set is a person aged 65-85 years with lung adenocarcinoma.

Only a few counts were recorded for this clone. J is TRBJ1-6 and V is TRBV14; 7 bases map to TRBD1. The CDR3 has 15 residues. Trimming at V came to 4 bases and at J to 5 bases, leaving 5 bases not matched to a gene. Germline V gene sequence: CDR1 SGHDN, CDR2 FVKESK. CDR3 nucleotide sequence: TGTGCCAGCAGCCCTGCGACAGGGAATAATTCACCCCTCCACTTT. It encodes CASSPATGNNSPLHF.

The chain has TRBV12-5 and TRBJ2-1; D might be TRBD1 (5 bases). CDR3 length equals 11 residues. CDR1 LGHNT and CDR2 FRNRAP come from the germline V gene. Trimming left V 5 bases short and J 9 bases short, with 8 bases between. CDR3: CASGTQGEQFF. Written as DNA, the CDR3 is TGTGCTAGTGGTACCCAGGGTGAGCAGTTCTTC.

Details on this clone: One junction end disagrees with the germline gene, perhaps due to a read error. The chain recombines TRBV7-9 with TRBJ2-5; TRBD2 might be the D (5 bases). The CDR3 has 13 residues. Per the germline V gene, CDR1 is SEHNR and CDR2 is FQNEAQ (reference sequence). DNA of the CDR3: TGCATTTCCGTGTCCAGCGGCGAAGAGACCCAGTACTTC. Translated, it gives CISVSSGEETQYF.

The chain joins TRBV5-6 to TRBJ2-1; D might be TRBD2 (6 bases). V gave up 0 bases and J gave up 5 bases, with 15 bases separating them. Germline CDR1 reads SGHDT; CDR2 reads YYEEEE. This CDR3 spans 16 amino acids. The CDR3 DNA follows: TGTGCCAGCAGCTTGGTCCGCGGGGACGGACACAATGAGCAGTTCTTC. Translated: CASSLVRGDGHNEQFF.

This rearrangement joins TRBV6-5 to TRBJ1-1; no firm D call. Trimming cost V 5 bases and J 2 bases, with 9 bases left between them. CDR3 length: 13 amino acids. Germline values: CDR1 MNHEY, CDR2 SVGAGI. CDR3 loop: CASSQLRNTEAFF. The CDR3 DNA follows: TGTGCCAGCAGTCAACTTCGTAACACTGAAGCTTTCTTT.

This clone was recorded only once. The J gene is TRBJ1-2, the V gene TRBV19, with D possibly TRBD1 on 6 matching bases. The CDR3 extends over 15 amino acids. Trimming took off 6 bases at V and 4 bases at J, with 18 bases between the two ends. CDR1 is LNHDA, CDR2 SQIVND, per germline (reference sequence). The CDR3 here is CASSSILGHTYGYTF. Written as DNA, the CDR3 is TGTGCCAGTAGCAGCATATTGGGACATACCTATGGCTACACCTTC.

V gene TRBV5-8 combines with J gene TRBJ2-2; unclear D gene. The CDR3 loop spans 13 amino acids. V lost 7 bases, J lost 5 bases, and 12 bases lay in between. In germline, CDR1 is SGHTS, CDR2 YDEGEE. CDR3 sequence (DNA): TGTGCCAGCGTAGGTCGAGGTACCGGGGAGCTGTTTTTT. This codes for CASVGRGTGELFF.

The genes are TRBV18 and TRBJ1-1; D unresolved. Looked up from germline, CDR1 is KGHSH and CDR2 is LQKENI. The CDR3 consists of 13 residues. Trimming cost V 3 bases and J 7 bases, with 12 bases left between them. The CDR3 region is CASSPGSSREAFF. CDR3 coding DNA: TGTGCCAGCTCACCGGGGTCCAGCCGTGAAGCTTTCTTT.

This clone appeared once. The V call is TRBV10-2, the J call TRBJ1-6, with 7 nucleotides matching TRBD1. V trimming: 5 bases; J trimming: 6 bases; junction bases outside the gene matches: 7. In germline, CDR1 is WSHSY, CDR2 SAAADI. This CDR3 has 15 residues. CDR3 DNA sequence: TGCGCCAGCAGTACCTGGGACAGTTCTAATTCACCCCTCCACTTT. The encoded protein is CASSTWDSSNSPLHF.

The rearrangement uses TRBV28 and TRBJ2-5, with TRBD1 matching 7 bases. The CDR3 is made up of 17 amino acids. The ends lost 5 bases at V and 4 bases at J; junction bases unmatched: 16. Germline assignment: CDR1 MDHEN and CDR2 SYDVKM. In nucleotides, the CDR3 is TGTGCCAGCAGTCTGGGGCTGGGCAGGGGGATCGGAGAGACCCAGTACTTC. Translated: CASSLGLGRGIGETQYF. Looking up the rest from reference TRBV28 and TRBJ2-5 gives the full variable domain: DVKVTQSSRYLVKRTGEKVFLECVQDMDHENMFWYRQDPGLGLRLIYFSYDVKMKEKGDIPEGYSVSREKKERFSLILESASTNQTSMYLCASSLGLGRGIGETQYFGPGTRLLVL.

This rearrangement joins TRBV7-9 to TRBJ1-1; 10 nucleotides align to TRBD1. Germline trimming cut 6 bases from V and 10 bases from J; bases unmatched to any gene: 8. CDR1 is SEHNR, CDR2 FQNEAQ, per germline (reference sequence). The CDR3 contains 13 residues. The CDR3 region is CASSRTGGFGAFF. The CDR3 DNA is TGTGCCAGCAGTAGGACAGGGGGGTTTGGAGCTTTCTTT.

This chain connects TRBV27 to TRBJ1-2; TRBD1 matches 7 bases. Germline lookup yields CDR1 MNHEY and CDR2 SMNVEV (reference sequence). J lost 8 bases, V lost 7 bases, and 10 bases had no gene match. The CDR3 is made up of 13 amino acids. CDR3: CASTAGGQRGYTF. The CDR3 nucleotides are TGTGCCAGCACCGCAGGGGGGCAAAGGGGCTACACCTTC.

The chain is built from TRBV30 and TRBJ1-3; D call uncertain. The germline CDR1 and CDR2 sequences are GTSNPN and SVGIG (reference sequence). The CDR3 extends over 12 amino acids. V was pared by 4 bases and J by 0 bases, with 4 bases between. The CDR3 here is CAWKGSGNTIYF. CDR3 DNA sequence: TGTGCCTGGAAGGGCTCTGGAAACACCATATATTTT.

This chain connects TRBV28 to TRBJ2-7, with TRBD1 as a possible D gene (6 bases). Trimming removed 3 bases from V and 10 bases from J, with 13 bases in between. This CDR3 is built from 12 residues. Looked up from germline, CDR1 is MDHEN and CDR2 is SYDVKM. The CDR3 is CASSLHPGQQYF. CDR3 nucleotide sequence: TGTGCCAGCAGTTTGCACCCGGGACAACAGTACTTC.

The CDR3 loop reads CASSFWNPAKGYTF. The CDR3, as DNA: TGTGCCAGCAGCTTCTGGAACCCGGCGAAGGGCTACACCTTC. V and J are TRBV7-9 and TRBJ1-2, with D unresolved. The CDR3 covers 14 residues. Germline V gene sequence: CDR1 SEHNR, CDR2 FQNEAQ (reference sequence). Trimming removed 3 bases at V and 8 bases at J, with 16 bases between. Together with reference TRBV7-9 and TRBJ1-2, the CDR3 gives the full variable domain: DTGVSQNPRHKITKRGQNVTFRCDPISEHNRLYWYRQTLGQGPEFLTYFQNEAQLEKSRLLSDRFSAERPKGSFSTLEIQRTEQGDSAMYLCASSFWNPAKGYTFGSGTRLTVV.

This chain connects TRBV6-9 to TRBJ1-1; D call uncertain. The germline V gene has CDR1 MNHGY and CDR2 SVAAGI. The CDR3 extends over 13 amino acids. Deletions cut 7 bases from V and 1 base from J, with 10 bases between. CDR3 nucleotides: TGTGCCAGCATCACTATCAGGAACACTGAAGCTTTCTTT. It codes for CASITIRNTEAFF.

The CDR3 nucleotides read TGCGCCAGCAGTGTCGCGACAGGGGTGAACACTGAAGCTTTCTTT. Protein sequence: CASSVATGVNTEAFF. The V and J genes are TRBV10-1 and TRBJ1-1, with TRBD1 matching over 8 bases. CDR3 length equals 15 residues. Per the germline V gene, CDR1 is WNHNN and CDR2 is SYGVQD (reference sequence). V lost 4 bases, J lost 0 bases, and 4 bases stayed unmatched.

This sequence joins TRBV11-3 and TRBJ2-2; D is perhaps TRBD1 (6 bases). Trimming took 5 bases from V and 6 from J, leaving 10 bases between them. The germline gives CDR1 SGHNT, CDR2 YENEEA. The CDR3 consists of 13 residues. The CDR3 loop is CASSPGQPGELFF. Here the CDR3 DNA reads TGTGCCAGCAGCCCCGGACAGCCCGGGGAGCTGTTTTTT.

This sequence joins TRBV7-2 and TRBJ1-5, with 7 nucleotides matching TRBD1. Germline CDR1 reads SGHTA; CDR2 reads FQGNSA. The CDR3 is 13 amino acids. J was trimmed by 7 bases and V by 5 bases; bases with no gene match: 5. The CDR3 loop reads CASSQGGEQPQHF. The DNA of the CDR3 is TGTGCCAGCAGCCAGGGGGGAGAACAGCCCCAGCATTTT.

This chain joins TRBV5-6 and TRBJ1-2; D is perhaps TRBD1 (6 bases). Germline assignment: CDR1 SGHDT and CDR2 YYEEEE. Trimming removed 6 bases from V and 4 bases from J, with 10 bases in between. The CDR3 covers 12 residues. In DNA, the CDR3 is TGTGCCAGCACTCAGGGGATCTATGGCTACACCTTC. Its protein product is CASTQGIYGYTF.

The rearrangement joins TRBV13 to TRBJ2-1; no firm D call. From germline, CDR1 is PRHDT and CDR2 FYEKMQ (reference sequence). Trimming shortened V by 1 base and J by 12 bases, and 13 bases separated the two germline ends. The CDR3 covers 13 residues. The CDR3 sequence: CASSLEGPRVQFF. The CDR3 coding sequence is TGTGCCAGCAGCTTAGAGGGTCCCCGGGTGCAGTTCTTC.

This chain links TRBV5-1 with TRBJ1-4; D ambiguous. V dropped 5 bases and J dropped 0 bases, with 5 bases sitting between them. Looked up from germline, CDR1 is SGHRS and CDR2 is YFSETQ. The CDR3 spans 13 residues. The CDR3 nucleotides are TGCGCCAGCAGGAGGTCAACTAATGAAAAACTGTTTTTT. Translating gives CASRRSTNEKLFF.

The V and J genes are TRBV10-3 and TRBJ2-1; TRBD2 agrees at 9 bases. The CDR3 loop spans 16 amino acids. Germline lookup yields CDR1 ENHRY and CDR2 SYGVKD. Trimming took 4 bases from V and 5 from J; bases not matched to a gene: 9. The CDR3 region is CAISGTSEILNNEQFF. The CDR3 DNA follows: TGTGCCATCAGTGGGACTAGCGAAATTCTTAACAATGAGCAGTTCTTC.

CDR3 sequence reads: CASSLKYGALNNSPLHF. The CDR3 bases are TGTGCCAGCAGCCTCAAATACGGGGCCTTAAATAATTCACCCCTCCACTTT. The gene calls are TRBV5-4 and TRBJ1-6, with D possibly being TRBD1 (5 bases). CDR1 and CDR2 (germline): SGHNT, YYREEE (reference sequence). The V end was cut by 4 bases, the J end by 5 bases, with 19 bases between. The CDR3 extends over 17 amino acids. Looking up the rest from reference TRBV5-4 and TRBJ1-6 gives the full variable domain: ETGVTQSPTHLIKTRGQQVTLRCSSQSGHNTVSWYQQALGQGPQFIFQYYREEENGRGNFPPRFSGLQFPNYSSELNVNALELDDSALYLCASSLKYGALNNSPLHFGNGTRLTVT.

V and J are TRBV6-5 and TRBJ1-1; a possible D gene is TRBD1 (5 bases). Trimming took 7 bases from V and 1 from J, leaving 13 bases between them. Germline V lookup: CDR1 MNHEY, CDR2 SVGAGI. CDR3 length: 14 residues. The DNA for the CDR3 is TGTGCCAGCATGCAAGGGGCGACGAACACTGAAGCTTTCTTT. Residues: CASMQGATNTEAFF.

The V and J genes are TRBV6-5 and TRBJ2-1; TRBD1 matches 8 bases. Trimming removed 2 bases from V and 7 bases from J; junction bases left unmatched: 10. This CDR3 spans 16 amino acids. CDR1 and CDR2 from the germline V gene are MNHEY and SVGAGI. The CDR3 loop reads CASSYHQSDRVNEQFF. In nucleotides, the CDR3 is TGTGCCAGCAGTTACCACCAATCGGACAGGGTAAATGAGCAGTTCTTC.